Listed below are T cell receptor beta chains from one sample, sequenced in a study of OX40 agonist ivuxolimab in advanced cancers. TCRdb's table, derived via immunoSEQ multiplex PCR, lists solely in-frame clones and lacks some. The repertoire has 60,000 to 70,000 clones, 75% to 90% of them found once; the top ten carry 1.2%. The source was CD4+ or CD8+ T cells sorted from blood, collected in a trial of the OX40 agonist ivuxolimab. These receptors came from an adult with an advanced solid tumor such as melanoma, head and neck, liver or kidney cancer. CDR3s include the opening cysteine and the closing phenylalanine or tryptophan. A D gene is named only where the DNA matches it firmly. Some rows have no size entry. The others give once, few or many, or a class for an expanded clone.

V gene	J gene	clone size	D gene	CDR3 DNA	CDR3 protein
TRBV7-9	TRBJ2-3	NA	NA	TGTGCCAGCAGCTTAGAGGAAGGGGGGAACACGCAGTATTTT	CASSLEEGGNTQYF
TRBV28	TRBJ1-1	NA	NA	TGTGCCAGCAGCTCAGGCAGAACTGAAGCTTTCTTT	CASSSGRTEAFF
TRBV11-2	TRBJ1-6	few	NA	TGTGCCAGCAGCTTAGATCTAATGTATGGGGCCCAGGGGATCAATTCACCCCTCCACTTT	CASSLDLMYGAQGINSPLHF
TRBV7-2	TRBJ2-3	NA	NA	TGTGCCAGCAGCTCATACAGGGAAGATACGCAGTATTTT	CASSSYREDTQYF
TRBV19	TRBJ1-1	NA	NA	TGTGCCAGTAGTAACCCCGGACGGGTGAGAACTGAAGCTTTCTTT	CASSNPGRVRTEAFF
TRBV2	TRBJ1-5	NA	NA	TGTGCCAGCAGCGGGGACGGACAAGATCAGCCCCAGCATTTT	CASSGDGQDQPQHF
TRBV6-1	TRBJ2-7	NA	NA	TGTGCCAGCAGTGAAGCACGTGGCTACGAGCAGTACTTC	CASSEARGYEQYF
TRBV7-2	TRBJ2-7	NA	NA	TGTGCCAGCAGCGATGGCGAGCAGTACTTC	CASSDGEQYF
TRBV6-5	TRBJ1-2	few	NA	TGTGCCAGCAGTTACGACAATAACTATGGCTACACCTTC	CASSYDNNYGYTF
TRBV15	TRBJ2-3	NA	TRBD1	TGTGCCACCAGCAGAGGGGACAGAGACACAGATACGCAGTATTTT	CATSRGDRDTDTQYF
TRBV21-1	TRBJ2-7	NA	NA	TGTGCCAGCAGCACCCGACAGGGGGTAAGCTACGAGCAGTACTTC	CASSTRQGVSYEQYF
TRBV7-9	TRBJ2-3	NA	NA	TGTGCCAGCGGGGGAACCACAGATACGCAGTATTTT	CASGGTTDTQYF
TRBV7-8	TRBJ2-5	NA	NA	TGTGCCAGCAGCTTAGGGACAGTCCAAGAGACCCAGTACTTC	CASSLGTVQETQYF
TRBV20-1	TRBJ1-2	NA	NA	TGCAGTGCCCGAGTCCCGAGGGGCTACACCTTC	CSARVPRGYTF